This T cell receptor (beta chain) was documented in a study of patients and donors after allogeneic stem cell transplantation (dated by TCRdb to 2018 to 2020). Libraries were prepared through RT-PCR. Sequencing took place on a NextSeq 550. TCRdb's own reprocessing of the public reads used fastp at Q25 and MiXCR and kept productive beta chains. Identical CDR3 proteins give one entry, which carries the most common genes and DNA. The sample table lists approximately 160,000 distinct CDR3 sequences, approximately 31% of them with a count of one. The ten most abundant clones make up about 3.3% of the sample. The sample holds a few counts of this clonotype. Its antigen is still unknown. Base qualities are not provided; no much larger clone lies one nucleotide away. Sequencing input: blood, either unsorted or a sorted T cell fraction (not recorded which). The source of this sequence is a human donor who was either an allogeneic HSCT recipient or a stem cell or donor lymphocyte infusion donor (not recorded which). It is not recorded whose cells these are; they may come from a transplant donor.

The CDR3 in this case is CASLTNSNQPQHF. The DNA reads as follows: TGTGCCAGCTTAACTAACTCGAATCAGCCCCAGCATTTT. This chain joins TRBV6-6 to TRBJ1-5, with the D gene call left open. Taken from the germline V gene (reference sequence), the CDR1 and CDR2 loops are MNHNY and SVGAGI. The CDR3 spans 13 residues, from the cysteine through the phenylalanine. Just the 39-base CDR3 DNA is kept, in frame starting at base 1. Trimming at the junction amounts to 8 bases on V and 4 bases on J, and the germline ends lie 12 bases apart.